These 27 T cell receptor beta chains share one sample of origin, sequenced in a study of blood T cell repertoires in COVID-19. Generated by immunoSEQ multiplex PCR, the TCRdb table keeps only in-frame clones and is missing some. The sample carries about 150,000 clones, more than 75% recorded once. Material: peripheral blood. These receptor sequences come from a man aged 65-85 years with acute or convalescent COVID-19.

The chain is built from TRBV5-1 and TRBJ1-1, with 7 positions matching TRBD1. With 4 bases clipped from V and 4 bases from J, the junction kept 10 bases outside the gene matches. This CDR3 is built from 15 residues. Germline CDR1 SGHRS, CDR2 YFSETQ. The CDR3 is CASSIRQGGTTEAFF. The CDR3 coding sequence is TGCGCCAGCAGCATCCGACAGGGCGGGACCACTGAAGCTTTCTTT.

The chain carries TRBV4-1 and TRBJ2-2; possible D gene TRBD2, 5 bases. Germline-derived CDR1 and CDR2 are MGHRA and YSYEKL. Between the trimmed V and J ends, which lost 6 bases and 3 bases, there was a span of 17 bases. The CDR3 extends over 16 amino acids. CDR3 sequence (DNA): TGCGCCAGCAGTCCCACGCCCGGACTCTACACCGGGGAGCTGTTTTTT. It yields the protein CASSPTPGLYTGELFF.

This chain joins TRBV7-9 and TRBJ2-2; 10 positions match TRBD1. This CDR3 is 16 amino acids long. Germline loops: CDR1 SEHNR, CDR2 FQNEAQ (reference sequence). The V gene end was trimmed by 5 bases and the J gene end by 4 bases; junction bases not matched to a gene: 7. This chain's CDR3 is CASSPDRGQVTGELFF. As DNA, the CDR3 is TGTGCCAGCAGCCCTGACAGGGGGCAGGTCACCGGGGAGCTGTTTTTT.

The genes are TRBV5-1 and TRBJ2-1; 8 bases are a match to TRBD2. The J segment lost 6 bases and the V segment lost 4 bases, leaving 9 bases of the junction unmatched. Germline CDR1 SGHRS, CDR2 YFSETQ. The CDR3 length is 15 residues. The CDR3 coding sequence is TGCGCCAGCAGCCTGGCCGGGACTAGACGCAATGAGCAGTTCTTC. Translation gives CASSLAGTRRNEQFF.

A few counts support this clone. The V and J genes are TRBV9 and TRBJ2-7; TRBD2 might be the D (5 bases). V was shortened by 0 bases and J by 5 bases, with 15 bases between the two germline ends. The CDR3 has 15 residues. Germline lookup yields CDR1 SGDLS and CDR2 YYNGEE. The CDR3 DNA reads as TGTGCCAGCAGCGTAGGAGGGCTAGCTGGCAACGAGCAGTACTTC. The encoded protein is CASSVGGLAGNEQYF. Full variable domain (rest looked up from reference TRBV9 and TRBJ2-7): DSGVTQTPKHLITATGQRVTLRCSPRSGDLSVYWYQQSLDQGLQFLIQYYNGEERAKGNILERFSAQQFPDLHSELNLSSLELGDSALYFCASSVGGLAGNEQYFGPGTRLTVT.

The J gene is TRBJ2-2, the V gene TRBV10-3; no firm D call. The CDR3 has 11 residues. Per germline, CDR1 ENHRY and CDR2 SYGVKD. Trimming left V 7 bases short and J 2 bases short, with 2 bases between. This CDR3 is CAITNTGELFF. The CDR3 coding sequence is TGTGCCATCACAAACACCGGGGAGCTGTTTTTT.

Only one count was recorded for this clone. J is TRBJ1-1 and V is TRBV28, with 9 bases identical to TRBD1. The trim removed 10 bases at V and 4 bases at J, leaving 7 bases unmatched. This CDR3 region has 13 residues. Per the germline V gene, CDR1 is MDHEN and CDR2 is SYDVKM. This CDR3 is CATRQGGGTEAFF. The CDR3 nucleotides are TGTGCCACCCGACAGGGGGGAGGCACTGAAGCTTTCTTT.

The chain is built from TRBV5-1 and TRBJ1-1; maybe TRBD1 (5 bases). The CDR3 loop spans 12 amino acids. Trimming cost V 4 bases and J 8 bases, with 12 bases left between them. Germline V lookup: CDR1 SGHRS, CDR2 YFSETQ. The CDR3 reads CASSPAGREAFF. The CDR3 coding sequence is TGCGCCAGCAGCCCAGCGGGACGGGAAGCTTTCTTT.

This chain connects TRBV5-4 to TRBJ1-3; TRBD1 is a possible D gene (6 bases). Trimming left V 4 bases short and J 0 bases short, with 11 bases between. This CDR3 region has 15 residues. Germline V gene lookup returns CDR1 SGHNT and CDR2 YYREEE (reference sequence). DNA of the CDR3: TGTGCCAGCAGCGCGGACAGCCTCTCTGGAAACACCATATATTTT. This translates into CASSADSLSGNTIYF.

V usage is TRBV4-2 and J usage is TRBJ2-5; 8 bases line up with TRBD1. The germline V gene has CDR1 LGHNA and CDR2 YNFKEQ. V shed 0 bases, J shed 5 bases, and the junction held 11 bases outside the gene matches. The CDR3 spans 17 residues. The CDR3 nucleotides are TGTGCCAGCAGCCAAGATAATGGAGACAGGGGTATGGAGACCCAGTACTTC. This sequence encodes CASSQDNGDRGMETQYF.

V gene TRBV29-1 combines with J gene TRBJ1-2; 7 positions match TRBD1. This CDR3 region has 11 residues. The trim removed 7 bases at V and 4 bases at J, leaving 3 bases unmatched. Germline-derived CDR1 and CDR2 are SQVTM and ANQGSEA. CDR3 bases: TGCAGCGCTGCAGGGGGCTATGGCTACACCTTC. This codes for CSAAGGYGYTF.

The chain combines TRBV9 with TRBJ1-6; no reliable D call. CDR1 and CDR2 (germline): SGDLS, YYNGEE. This CDR3 spans 14 amino acids. The V gene lost 2 bases and the J gene lost 0 bases, with 3 bases spanning the gap. CDR3 sequence reads: CASSVSSYNSPLHF. DNA of the CDR3: TGTGCCAGCAGCGTCAGCTCCTATAATTCACCCCTCCACTTT.

This chain joins TRBV6-5 and TRBJ2-1, with 7 bases lining up with TRBD2. With V trimmed by 6 bases and J by 9 bases, 5 bases remained unmatched. Germline V gene lookup returns CDR1 MNHEY and CDR2 SVGAGI. This CDR3 comprises 12 residues. As DNA, the CDR3 is TGTGCCAGCAGGGGGAGCGGGACTGAGCAGTTCTTC. Translation: CASRGSGTEQFF.

The J gene is TRBJ2-7, the V gene TRBV6-5; no firm D call. This CDR3 is built from 12 residues. Trimming shortened V by 6 bases and J by 6 bases, and 12 bases separated the two germline ends. Germline V gene data show CDR1 as MNHEY and CDR2 as SVGAGI. CDR3 residues: CASRGIPGEQYF. The CDR3 nucleotides read TGTGCCAGCAGAGGAATACCGGGCGAGCAGTACTTC.

The rearrangement uses TRBV3-1 (or the pseudogene TRBV3-2) and TRBJ2-1; unclear D gene. CDR3 length: 16 amino acids. Germline V lookup: CDR1 LGHDT, CDR2 YNNKEL (reference sequence). Trimming took off 5 bases at V and 4 bases at J, with 18 bases between the two ends. CDR3 nucleotides: TGTGCCAGCAGCTCAATCCACCCTACCCTATACAATGAGCAGTTCTTC. It encodes CASSSIHPTLYNEQFF.

The chain uses TRBV7-9 and TRBJ2-2; 9 nucleotides match TRBD1. The CDR3 extends over 16 amino acids. Germline CDR1 reads SEHNR; CDR2 reads FQNEAQ (reference sequence). After removal of 7 bases from V and 4 bases from J, the junction contained 10 bases not matched to a gene. The CDR3: CASIPKTGGFTGELFF. DNA for the CDR3: TGTGCCAGCATCCCCAAAACAGGGGGCTTCACCGGGGAGCTGTTTTTT. The full variable domain, with the rest looked up from reference TRBV7-9 and TRBJ2-2, is DTGVSQNPRHKITKRGQNVTFRCDPISEHNRLYWYRQTLGQGPEFLTYFQNEAQLEKSRLLSDRFSAERPKGSFSTLEIQRTEQGDSAMYLCASIPKTGGFTGELFFGEGSRLTVL.

The rearrangement links TRBV25-1 to TRBJ1-3, with unresolved D. The CDR3 extends over 14 amino acids. V was shortened by 2 bases and J by 3 bases, with 8 bases between the two germline ends. Germline CDR1 MGHDK, CDR2 SYGVNS. The CDR3 DNA follows: TGTGCCAGCAGTGAACCGGGAGATGGAAACACCATATATTTT. This codes for CASSEPGDGNTIYF.

This rearrangement joins TRBV27 to TRBJ1-4; 9 bases map to TRBD1. Per germline, CDR1 MNHEY and CDR2 SMNVEV (reference sequence). This CDR3 is built from 15 residues. J was trimmed by 5 bases and V by 3 bases; bases with no gene match: 4. This CDR3 reads CASSFGGQGNEKLFF. Here the CDR3 DNA reads TGTGCCAGCAGTTTCGGGGGACAGGGCAATGAAAAACTGTTTTTT.

This clone was picked up one time. This chain connects TRBV27 to TRBJ2-3; D is unclear. The germline V gene has CDR1 MNHEY and CDR2 SMNVEV (reference sequence). V was cut by 0 bases and J by 1 base, with 2 bases left in between. The CDR3 has 13 residues. Written as DNA, the CDR3 is TGTGCCAGCAGTTTATCCGGCACAGATACGCAGTATTTT. Translation gives CASSLSGTDTQYF.

This rearrangement joins TRBV11-3 to TRBJ2-1; D unclear. The CDR3 sequence is 12 residues long. In germline, CDR1 is SGHNT, CDR2 YENEEA. V lost 5 bases, J lost 8 bases, and 10 bases lay in between. DNA of the CDR3: TGTGCCAGCAGCAACAGTCAGGATGAGCAGTTCTTC. It specifies CASSNSQDEQFF.

The V call is TRBV2, the J call TRBJ1-4, with 7 positions matching TRBD1. The CDR3 consists of 18 residues. The germline gives CDR1 SNHLY, CDR2 FYNNEI. J lost 0 bases, V lost 6 bases, and 13 bases had no gene match. Here the CDR3 reads CASRATGSHTATNEKLFF. CDR3 DNA sequence: TGTGCCAGCAGAGCGACAGGGAGTCATACCGCAACTAATGAAAAACTGTTTTTT.

J is TRBJ2-7 and V is TRBV7-8, with D possibly being TRBD1 (6 bases). This CDR3 has 16 residues. Trimming cost V 2 bases and J 2 bases, with 16 bases left between them. Germline CDR1 SGHVS, CDR2 FQNEAQ. The CDR3 region is CASSLSDRLPAYEQYF. CDR3 bases: TGTGCCAGCAGCTTATCCGACAGGCTTCCAGCCTACGAGCAGTACTTC.

The J gene is TRBJ2-2, the V gene TRBV3-1 (or the pseudogene TRBV3-2), with D possibly TRBD2 on 6 matching bases. Germline V gene lookup returns CDR1 LGHDT and CDR2 YNNKEL (reference sequence). This CDR3 spans 16 amino acids. V lost 4 bases and J 4 bases, leaving 16 bases between the germline ends. This chain's CDR3 is CASSPRRRGFTGELFF. The CDR3 DNA sequence: TGTGCCAGCAGCCCCCGGCGGAGGGGCTTCACCGGGGAGCTGTTTTTT.

There are a few counts of this clone. The V and J genes are TRBV19 and TRBJ1-2; 10 bases line up with TRBD1. With V trimmed by 4 bases and J by 6 bases, 5 bases remained unmatched. Germline V lookup: CDR1 LNHDA, CDR2 SQIVND (reference sequence). The CDR3 sequence is 14 residues long. The CDR3 DNA reads as TGTGCCAGTAGTACTGGGACAGGGGTGAATGGCTACACCTTC. It translates to CASSTGTGVNGYTF.

The genes are TRBV2 and TRBJ2-3; 12 bases are a match to TRBD2. Germline values: CDR1 SNHLY, CDR2 FYNNEI. The CDR3 extends over 15 amino acids. Unmatched junction bases numbered 6, after V lost 6 bases and J lost 5 bases. The CDR3, as DNA: TGTGCCAGCAGCGTCCTAGCGGGAGGGCAAGATACGCAGTATTTT. Translation: CASSVLAGGQDTQYF.

This chain uses TRBV24-1 with TRBJ1-1, with D hard to call. The CDR3 loop spans 12 amino acids. The germline V and J ends were trimmed by 5 bases and 0 bases, with 3 bases remaining between them. CDR1 is KGHDR, CDR2 SFDVKD, per germline. The DNA for the CDR3 is TGTGCCACCAGTGCCTTGAACACTGAAGCTTTCTTT. Translating gives CATSALNTEAFF.

The chain carries TRBV12-3 or TRBV12-4 and TRBJ1-5; D remains ambiguous. The length of the CDR3 is 13 residues. Trimming left V 3 bases short and J 3 bases short, with 6 bases between. This chain's CDR3 is CASSLAVNQPQHF. The CDR3, as DNA: TGTGCCAGCAGTTTGGCGGTCAATCAGCCCCAGCATTTT.